The clone carrying this TCR beta chain was counted between two and nine times. TCRdb's table, derived via immunoSEQ multiplex PCR, lists solely in-frame clones and lacks some. This table holds roughly 560,000 clones, approximately 78% found once. Germline trimming cut 1 base from V and 0 bases from J; bases unmatched to any gene: 18. The V gene's germline CDR1 is PRHDT and CDR2 FYEKMQ (reference sequence). The CDR3 contains 21 residues. This entry is derived from a study of shared T cell receptors in the human thymus. The data also belong to a second study, concerning human thymus T cells. That report notes: The sample donors, healthy Finnish infants, were having corrective surgery for congenital heart defects. Thymic resections from corrective heart surgery supplied the tissue. Thymic and blood repertoires showed apparently biased V and J gene usage. Unrelated individuals reportedly shared highly overlapping thymic TCR repertoires.

The genes are TRBV13 and TRBJ2-1; 7 nucleotides align to TRBD2. The specimen sequenced was thymocytes. The origin of this receptor is a boy less than two years old with a congenital heart defect. Here the CDR3 DNA reads TGTGCCAGCAGCTTAGTCAGGGAGGGGAGGGCCGGTCTCAGCTCCTACAATGAGCAGTTCTTC. Protein product: CASSLVREGRAGLSSYNEQFF.